The table lists the clone carrying this TCR beta chain with many counts. The data were taken from a study of T cells in Graves' hyperthyroidism and ophthalmopathy. RNA transcripts yielded amplified TCR beta CDR3 regions. When the TCR CDR3 underwent first-round RT-PCR, the HTBI primer set was used. TCRdb re-called the multiplex PCR reads with MiXCR, one entry per CDR3 protein. The sample gives roughly 500,000 distinct CDR3 sequences, approximately 25% of which show up once; approximately 10% is in the top ten. CDR3 size: 15 residues. Germline CDR1 is SGDLS and CDR2 is YYNGEE. The V and J ends lost 0 bases and 7 bases respectively, with 16 bases between them. Ophthalmopathy in the patients scored at least 3 on Clinical Activity Score and at least 4 on NOSPECS grade, lasting under 3 months. Exclusion of patients followed from uncontrolled infection, other autoimmune disease, pregnancy or lactation.

The sequenced sample consisted of blood. The clonotype comes from a woman in her 30s with Graves' ophthalmopathy. The chain uses TRBV9 and TRBJ1-2, with D tentatively TRBD1 (5 bases). The CDR3 DNA is TGTGCCAGCAGCGTAGCAGCCGGGGGTCCTGGTGGCTACACCTTC. The encoded protein is CASSVAAGGPGGYTF. The full variable domain, with the rest looked up from reference TRBV9 and TRBJ1-2, is DSGVTQTPKHLITATGQRVTLRCSPRSGDLSVYWYQQSLDQGLQFLIQYYNGEERAKGNILERFSAQQFPDLHSELNLSSLELGDSALYFCASSVAAGGPGGYTFGSGTRLTVV.